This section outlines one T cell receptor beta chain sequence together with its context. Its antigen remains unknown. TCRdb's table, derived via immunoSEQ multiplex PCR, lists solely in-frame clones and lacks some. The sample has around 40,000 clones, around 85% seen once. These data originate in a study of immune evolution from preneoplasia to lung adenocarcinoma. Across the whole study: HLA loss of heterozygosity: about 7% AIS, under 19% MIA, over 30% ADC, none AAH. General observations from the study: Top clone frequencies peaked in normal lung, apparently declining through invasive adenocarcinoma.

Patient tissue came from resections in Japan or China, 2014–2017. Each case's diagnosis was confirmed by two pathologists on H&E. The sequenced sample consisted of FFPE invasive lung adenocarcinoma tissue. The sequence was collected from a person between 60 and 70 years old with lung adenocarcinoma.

CDR3 in DNA: TGCGCCAGCAGCTTGAGGGGGGGCGCAACCTACGAGCAGTACTTC. This sequence encodes CASSLRGGATYEQYF. The chain recombines TRBV5-1 with TRBJ2-7; tentative D call: TRBD2 (7 bases). CDR1 SGHRS and CDR2 YFSETQ come from the germline V gene. The CDR3 spans 15 residues. With 1 base removed from V and 2 bases from J, the gap between germline ends came to 13 bases.